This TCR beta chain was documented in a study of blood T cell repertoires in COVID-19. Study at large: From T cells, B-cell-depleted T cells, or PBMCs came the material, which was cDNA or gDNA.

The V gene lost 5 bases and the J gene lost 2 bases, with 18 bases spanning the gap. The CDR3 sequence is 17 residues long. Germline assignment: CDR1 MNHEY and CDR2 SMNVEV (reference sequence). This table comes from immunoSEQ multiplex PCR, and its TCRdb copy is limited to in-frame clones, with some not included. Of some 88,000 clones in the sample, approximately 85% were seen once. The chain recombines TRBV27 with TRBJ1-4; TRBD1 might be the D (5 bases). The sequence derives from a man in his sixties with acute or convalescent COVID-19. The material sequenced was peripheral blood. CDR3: CASSLDGGRATNEKLFF. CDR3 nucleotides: TGTGCCAGCAGTCTCGACGGGGGGAGGGCGACTAATGAAAAACTGTTTTTT.